The T cell receptor beta chain under discussion was sequenced for a study of T cells in Graves' hyperthyroidism and ophthalmopathy (dated by TCRdb to between 2018 and 2021). Broadly, across the study: Peripheral blood samples were taken at the time of initial diagnosis, prior to any treatment. Once sampling was done, hyperthyroidism patients were given methimazole at a starting dose of 30 mg daily, whereas ophthalmopathy patients were given high-dose intravenous methylprednisolone. The paper reports TCR Vbeta CDR3 sequencing of about 140 peripheral blood samples: under 45 ophthalmopathy, roughly 74 hyperthyroidism and about 17 progressor patients. TCR V-J signatures able to tell the groups apart were searched for in a discovery cohort of some 100 patients, of whom 43 had Graves' ophthalmopathy and about 55 had stable Graves' hyperthyroidism. Prospective prediction of ophthalmopathy was tested in an independent validation cohort of some 19 hyperthyroidism patients and around 16 patients who later progressed to ophthalmopathy. The approximately 97 discovery patients were randomly divided into training and test sets at a 7:3 ratio. In addition, the study compared T-cell repertoires in thyroid tissue and in blood from roughly 6 Graves' hyperthyroidism patients.

The TCR beta CDR3 regions were amplified from RNA transcripts. A first-round RT-PCR of the TCR CDR3 used the HTBI primer set with the Qiagen OneStep RT-PCR kit. The libraries were constructed in a second round of multiplex PCR and then size-selected and purified. Sequencing of the libraries was done on an Illumina HiSeq2000 using paired-end 100 bp reads. The published analysis was carried out like this. SOAPnuke was used to process the raw data, with reads discarded if the reads contained adapters or uncalled bases, had a mean Phred below 15, or lacked an exact constant-primer or identifier match. High-quality paired reads were merged with COPE v1.2.5, and unique nucleotide sequences were defined as clonotypes. MiTCR v1.1 was used to align clonotypes to the IMGT TRBV, TRBD and TRBJ reference segments. The analysis was restricted to V-J combinations with a frequency above 0.0001, which together covered 99.2% of the repertoires. The TCS score was defined as the ratio of F50 (clonal expansion) to E x V (chaos), calculated using BLOSUM62-based TCRdist between CDR3 peptides within each V-J. Welch's t-statistics and random forest reduced approximately 520 V-J features to under 15, which were used in a naive Bayes classifier (R e1071). Using fastp at Q25 and MiXCR, TCRdb reprocessed the public reads and kept productive beta chains. Rows with a matching CDR3 protein are joined into one entry that keeps the most common DNA and genes. The V and J calls, along with clone size, are taken from TCRdb and not from the paper's own processing. In all, the sample holds under 400,000 distinct CDR3 sequences, and 12% to 15% of those were seen once. The leading ten clones occupy roughly 19% of the sample.

CDR1 and CDR2 were assigned from the germline V gene (reference sequence) as WNHNN and SYGVQD. Trimming at the junction amounts to 8 bases on V and 4 bases on J, and the germline ends lie 12 bases apart. Including cysteine and phenylalanine, the CDR3 has 12 amino acids. Only the CDR3 DNA is retained, 36 bases long and in frame from the first base. General findings and caveats noted by the study authors: Blood samples also contained most of the expanded thyroid clonotypes (frequency above 0.001), which suggests that blood repertoires may reflect thyroid immune responses. Sample size was not statistically predetermined, and investigators were not blinded to group allocation. A 13 V-J signature model separated ophthalmopathy from stable hyperthyroidism, with just over 85% sensitivity and 81.08% specificity in cross-validation and 80%/75% in testing. In validation, the model predicted progression to ophthalmopathy with around 71% sensitivity and about 72% specificity, a median of around 6.6 months before onset.

This clonotype has at least ten counts. The antigen it recognizes is unknown. The record has no base qualities; no much larger clone is one base away. Moderately to severely active disease, a Clinical Activity Score of at least 3, a NOSPECS grade of at least 4, and a duration under 3 months were present in ophthalmopathy patients. The study excluded patients with uncontrolled infections, other autoimmune diseases, pregnancy or lactation. Diagnoses relied on clinical symptoms, serum thyroxine and TRAb, thyroid ultrasound and orbital computed tomography. Ficoll-Paque density gradient centrifugation was used to isolate PBMCs from approximately 10 ml of fresh peripheral blood. Total RNA was extracted using Trizol reagent, and RNA quality was assessed on an Agilent 2100 Bioanalyzer.

The chain is encoded by TRBV10-1 joined to TRBJ2-7; D gene: possibly TRBD1, on 5 matching bases. The sequence derives from a woman in her sixties with Graves' ophthalmopathy. Source material: blood. The CDR3 protein is CASPIRGYEQYF. The DNA sequence is given as TGCGCCAGCCCAATAAGGGGTTACGAGCAGTACTTC.